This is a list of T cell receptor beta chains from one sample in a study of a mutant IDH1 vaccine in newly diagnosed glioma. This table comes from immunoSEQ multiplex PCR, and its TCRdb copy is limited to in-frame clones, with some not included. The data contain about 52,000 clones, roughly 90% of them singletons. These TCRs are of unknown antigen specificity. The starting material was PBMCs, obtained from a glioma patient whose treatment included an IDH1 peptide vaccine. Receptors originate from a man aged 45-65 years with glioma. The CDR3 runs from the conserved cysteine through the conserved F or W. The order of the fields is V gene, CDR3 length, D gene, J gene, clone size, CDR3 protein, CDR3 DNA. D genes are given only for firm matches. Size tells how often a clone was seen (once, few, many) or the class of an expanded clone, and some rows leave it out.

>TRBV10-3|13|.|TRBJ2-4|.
CAISEVSGNIQYF
TGTGCCATCAGTGAAGTTTCGGGAAACATTCAGTACTTC
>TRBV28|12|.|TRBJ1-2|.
CASGRQIYGYTF
TGTGCCAGCGGTCGACAGATCTATGGCTACACCTTC
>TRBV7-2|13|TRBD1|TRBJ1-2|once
CASSLVGKGGHTF
TGTGCCAGCAGCTTAGTAGGGAAAGGGGGCCACACCTTC
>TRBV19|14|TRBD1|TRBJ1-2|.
CASSIQGARNGYTF
TGTGCCAGTAGTATACAGGGGGCGCGTAATGGCTACACCTTC
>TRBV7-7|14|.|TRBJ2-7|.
CASSPRHAPYEQYF
TGTGCTAGCAGTCCCAGGCATGCTCCCTACGAGCAGTACTTC
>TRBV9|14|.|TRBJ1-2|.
CASSVVPGNYGYTF
TGTGCCAGCAGCGTAGTTCCAGGAAACTATGGCTACACCTTC
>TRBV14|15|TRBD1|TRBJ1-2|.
CASSPPGGINYGYTF
TGTGCCAGCAGCCCCCCAGGGGGAATAAACTATGGCTACACCTTC
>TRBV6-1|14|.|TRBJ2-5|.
CASSEWSFQETQYF
TGTGCCAGCAGTGAATGGTCGTTCCAAGAGACCCAGTACTTC
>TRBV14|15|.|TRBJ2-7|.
CASSQRWGLSYEQYF
TGTGCCAGCAGCCAAAGATGGGGGCTCTCCTACGAGCAGTACTTC
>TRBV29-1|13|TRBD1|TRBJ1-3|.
CSVGTGAGNTIYF
TGCAGCGTCGGGACAGGGGCTGGAAACACCATATATTTT
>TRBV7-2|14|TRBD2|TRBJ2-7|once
CASSLVRAGDEQYF
TGTGCCAGCAGCTTAGTACGGGCGGGGGACGAGCAGTACTTC
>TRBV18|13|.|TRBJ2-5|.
CASSQTVQETQYF
TGTGCCAGCTCACAGACGGTACAAGAGACCCAGTACTTC
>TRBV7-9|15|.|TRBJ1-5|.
CATDGTAGRNQPQHF
TGTGCCACCGATGGGACCGCAGGCCGCAATCAGCCCCAGCATTTT
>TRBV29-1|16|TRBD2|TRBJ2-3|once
CSVELGSGGASDTQYF
TGCAGCGTTGAACTGGGTAGCGGGGGGGCGTCAGATACGCAGTATTTT
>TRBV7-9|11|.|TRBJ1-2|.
CASSFDSGYTF
TGTGCCAGCAGCTTCGACAGTGGCTACACCTTC
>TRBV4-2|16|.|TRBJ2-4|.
CASSQAGESAKNIQYF
TGTGCCAGCAGCCAAGCCGGGGAGTCAGCCAAAAACATTCAGTACTTC
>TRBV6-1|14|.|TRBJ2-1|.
CATRTVTAVDEQFF
TGTGCCACCAGAACCGTTACCGCCGTCGATGAGCAGTTCTTC
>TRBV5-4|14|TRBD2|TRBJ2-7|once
CASSLGGRVDEQYF
TGTGCCAGCAGCTTGGGGGGGAGGGTCGACGAGCAGTACTTC
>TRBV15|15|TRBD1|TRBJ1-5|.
CATSARDRGIQPQHF
TGTGCCACCAGCGCAAGGGACAGGGGGATTCAGCCCCAGCATTTT
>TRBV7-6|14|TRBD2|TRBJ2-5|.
CASSPIGGRETQYF
TGTGCCAGCAGCCCCATCGGGGGGAGGGAGACCCAGTACTTC
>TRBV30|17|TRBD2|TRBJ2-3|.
CAWSVQLGGGWADTQYF
TGTGCCTGGAGTGTACAACTTGGCGGGGGGTGGGCAGATACGCAGTATTTT
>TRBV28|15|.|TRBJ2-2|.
CASSPPPGGTGELFF
TGTGCCAGCAGCCCCCCCCCAGGCGGCACCGGGGAGCTGTTTTTT
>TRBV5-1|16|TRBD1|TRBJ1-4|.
CASSTGQEATNEKLFF
TGCGCCAGCAGCACGGGACAGGAAGCAACTAATGAAAAACTGTTTTTT
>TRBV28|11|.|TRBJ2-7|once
CASSLGYEQYF
TGTGCCAGCAGCCTTGGGTACGAGCAGTACTTC
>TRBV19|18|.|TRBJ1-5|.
CASSINTGGHQGGQPQHF
TGTGCCAGTAGTATAAACACCGGGGGTCACCAAGGGGGTCAGCCCCAGCATTTT
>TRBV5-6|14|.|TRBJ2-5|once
CASTLWEYQETQYF
TGTGCCAGCACCCTTTGGGAGTACCAAGAGACCCAGTACTTC
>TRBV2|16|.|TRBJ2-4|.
CASSSRVIKAKNIQYF
TGTGCCAGCAGTTCAAGGGTAATTAAGGCCAAAAACATTCAGTACTTC
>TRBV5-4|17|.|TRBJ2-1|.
CASSLPTGGGSYNEQFF
TGTGCCAGCAGCTTACCAACAGGGGGGGGGTCCTACAATGAGCAGTTCTTC
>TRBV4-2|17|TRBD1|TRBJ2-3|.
CASSQGSQGVSTDTQYF
TGTGCCAGCAGCCAAGGATCGCAGGGGGTAAGCACAGATACGCAGTATTTT
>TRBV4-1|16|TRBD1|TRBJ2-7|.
CASSHNPGTGSDEQYF
TGCGCCAGCAGCCATAACCCCGGGACAGGCTCCGACGAGCAGTACTTC
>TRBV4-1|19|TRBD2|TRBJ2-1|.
CASSQSGTSGMYAYNEQFF
TGCGCCAGCAGCCAATCCGGGACTAGCGGGATGTATGCCTACAATGAGCAGTTCTTC
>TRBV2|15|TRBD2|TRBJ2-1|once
CASRTSGNSYNEQFF
TGTGCCAGCAGGACTAGCGGAAATTCCTACAATGAGCAGTTCTTC
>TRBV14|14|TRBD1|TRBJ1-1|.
CASSQATGGTEAFF
TGTGCCAGCAGCCAAGCTACAGGGGGCACTGAAGCTTTCTTT
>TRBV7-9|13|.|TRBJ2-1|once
CASSLAGGNEQFF
TGTGCCAGCAGCTTAGCAGGGGGCAATGAGCAGTTCTTC
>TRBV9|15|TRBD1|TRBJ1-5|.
CASSGGQGYNQPQHF
TGTGCCAGCAGCGGCGGACAGGGGTACAATCAGCCCCAGCATTTT
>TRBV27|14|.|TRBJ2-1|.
CASSFGTISDEQFF
TGTGCCAGCAGTTTCGGGACCATTAGCGATGAGCAGTTCTTC
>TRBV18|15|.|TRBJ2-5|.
CASSPSGVDQETQYF
TGTGCCAGCTCACCCTCCGGGGTGGATCAAGAGACCCAGTACTTC
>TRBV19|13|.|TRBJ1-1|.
CASNVGPGVEAFF
TGTGCCAGTAACGTCGGACCGGGGGTTGAAGCTTTCTTT
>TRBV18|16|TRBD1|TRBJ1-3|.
CASSPGQASSGNTIYF
TGTGCCAGCTCACCGGGACAGGCGAGCTCTGGAAACACCATATATTTT